This entry features one TCR beta chain sequence. The sample belongs to a study of long-term antiretroviral therapy in people with HIV. Germline V CDR1 and CDR2: SGHTA, FQGNSA. Trimming took off 1 base at V and 4 bases at J, with 7 bases between the two ends. The CDR3 sequence is 13 residues long. Running of the v3.0 immunoSEQ assay took place at survey level. TCRdb's copy holds only in-frame clones and misses some; the assay was immunoSEQ multiplex PCR. This repertoire shows some 22,000 clones, 79% found once; its top ten account for roughly a tenth. Each donor had at least one pre-ART and at least two post-ART PBMC samples.

The chain couples TRBV7-2 to TRBJ1-2; D possibly corresponds to TRBD1 (5 bases). Sequenced material: unsorted PBMCs, taken 4.1 years after starting antiretroviral therapy. The TCR comes from a woman aged 40 to 50 with HIV. In DNA, the CDR3 is TGTGCCAGCAGCTTAGGGACAACCTATGGCTACACCTTC. This gives the protein CASSLGTTYGYTF.